This T cell receptor (beta chain) was obtained from a study of blood T cells in healthy people across ages. Study-level information: About one barcoded beta molecule per two T cells was the capture yield of template switching. Study results and caveats: PBMCs were not sorted, which prevented a conclusive comparison of naive versus antigen-experienced cells.

The CDR3 spans 13 residues. Germline V gene sequence: CDR1 MNHNY, CDR2 SVGAGI (reference sequence). V shed 5 bases and J 11 bases; nucleotides not matched to a gene: 10. The second PCR ran about 6 to 12 cycles with a sample-barcoded 5' primer and J-beta primers. A tag from a template-switch adaptor with 12 random nucleotides marked each cDNA molecule. CDR3-containing paired-end reads numbered at least 2.5 million in each sample. TCRdb reanalysed the 5' RACE reads using MiXCR and keeps one entry per CDR3 protein. Of around 500,000 distinct CDR3 sequences detected, 47% appear once; the ten largest clones hold 20% to 25%. This clonotype was picked up a small number of times. The antigen is undetermined.

V and J are TRBV6-6 and TRBJ1-1; TRBD1 agrees at 8 bases. The clonotype originates from a man older than 75 in good health. The specimen sequenced was blood. CDR3 region: CASSTHQGAGAFF. The CDR3 nucleotides are TGTGCCAGCAGTACCCACCAGGGGGCCGGGGCTTTCTTT.